The source of this TCR beta chain is a study of blood T cell repertoires in COVID-19. Overall study: From T cells, B-cell-depleted T cells, or PBMCs came the material, which was cDNA or gDNA.

Germline CDR1 is LGHNA and CDR2 is YSLEER. This CDR3 spans 14 amino acids. V lost 0 bases to trimming and J lost 5 bases, with 8 bases between them. Sequenced by immunoSEQ multiplex PCR; TCRdb stores in-frame clones only, minus some. In the table there are a few hundred thousand clones, roughly 82% of which are singletons. The V call is TRBV4-3, the J call TRBJ2-1; no clear D. This receptor was obtained from a man between 40 and 49 years old who had recovered from COVID-19. The sequencing sample was made of peripheral blood. The CDR3 DNA reads as TGCGCCAGCAGCCAAGACCCCCGTAACAATGAGCAGTTCTTC. It is translated as CASSQDPRNNEQFF.